This entry features one T cell receptor (beta chain) sequence. Antigen: not known. The V gene's germline CDR1 is MDHEN and CDR2 SYDVKM. This CDR3 comprises 19 residues. V was pared by 4 bases and J by 7 bases, with 17 bases of the junction left unmatched. This sample is part of a study of T cell repertoires in cytomegalovirus infection. Study-level findings and limits: In two of eight donors, the top clonotype was HLA-C-restricted CMV-specific. Summed frequency of shared TCR beta families picked out CMV carriers who also had the relevant HLA.

TCRdb called the reads again in MiXCR, with one record for every CDR3 protein. The data hold roughly 280,000 distinct CDR3 sequences, with about 13% observed a single time. V is TRBV28 and J is TRBJ1-5, with 12 bases matching TRBD1. The source material was PBMCs. The source is a human donor in good health (CMV status not recorded). Some clones in this sample may be carry-over from other donors' samples. The CDR3 DNA follows: TGTGCCAGCAGTTCCCCTTTAAATTCGGGACAGGGGGCTGAACAGCCCCAGCATTTT. This codes for CASSSPLNSGQGAEQPQHF.